This TCR beta chain was sequenced for a study of identical twins (dated by TCRdb to between 2015 and 2016). For context, the study as a whole: TCR alpha and beta repertoires from monozygotic twins, unrelated adults of various ages and cord blood were deep-sequenced to test whether fetal clonotypes persist. Replicate twin experiments were performed at different times using different library preparation protocols to rule out contamination. General findings and caveats noted by the study authors: Compared with coincidental sharing between unrelated individuals, out-of-frame TCR alpha sequences shared between twins had an excess of sequences with low generation probability. In beta out-of-frame sequences, excess twin sharing was weaker, because having fewer shared sequences lowered the signal-to-noise ratio. Invariant T cells such as MAIT and iNKT could partly confound zero-insertion analyses, though diverse VJ usage argued against this for most clonotypes. Abundant cord blood beta clonotypes carried fewer insertions; young adult naive repertoires showed a weaker similar trend, while memory repertoires showed none. Because the same donors could not be followed over many years, the conclusions depended on cross-sectional statistical analysis. Recombination models systematically underestimated out-of-frame TCR alpha sharing in monozygotic twins but agreed with sharing between unrelated individuals.

The protocol used for the library was 5' RACE. For sequencing, an Illumina HiSeq 2000 was employed. A universal primer binding site was introduced by template switching, and a unique molecular identifier was present in the final cDNA, enabling accurate counting of TCR cDNA molecules. Specific primers in the conserved constant-segment region were used to synthesize first-strand cDNA for TCR alpha and beta chains. To control for contamination, every cDNA library carried two barcodes: a SMART-Mk sample barcode plus Illumina barcodes. TruSeq adapter sequences, together with Illumina sample barcodes, were added in two successive PCR steps. The TCR alpha and beta cDNA libraries were sequenced on the Illumina HiSeq platform using custom primers. In the authors' own workflow: MiGEC processed the raw reads to extract unique molecular identifiers, while MiXCR was used to determine the CDR3 positions. Recombination models were inferred per individual with the repgenHMM and IGoR tools using an EM algorithm. Shared clonotype analysis was performed with the tcR package in R, normalizing sharing by the product of cloneset sizes. To study raw recombination without the effects of thymic and clonal selection, out-of-frame nonproductive sequences were analyzed. TCRdb took the public reads, trimmed them with fastp at Q25, ran MiXCR for clone calling and kept in-frame beta chains. All rows with the same CDR3 protein become a single entry with the most common DNA and genes. The V and J calls and clone size are TCRdb's, not the authors'. Here the sample has 1,800,000 or so distinct CDR3 sequences; around 33% occur a single time. The ten largest clonotypes hold 0.25% to 0.3% of the sample.

Concerning this clonotype itself: Which antigen it targets is not known. No much larger clone is present one base from it, and per-base qualities are unavailable.

The CDR3 spans 14 residues, from the cysteine through the phenylalanine. Only the CDR3 DNA stays, 42 bases, in frame from base 1. Every donor was a healthy Caucasian. The TCR originated in a newborn girl in good health. The chain links TRBV21-1 with TRBJ1-2. TRBV21-1 is a known pseudogene. The sample consisted of cord blood. In nucleotides, the sequence is TGTCCAGCAGCAAAGGCCGTAGGCTCCGATGGCTACACCTTC. Protein translation: CPAAKAVGSDGYTF.